This TCR beta chain was retrieved from a study of regulatory T cells in long-lasting Graves disease. Whole-study results and caveats: Persistent Graves' cases showed lower TCR diversity than newly diagnosed cases. Public clonotype sharing was higher in persistent than newly diagnosed patients.

Investigators prepared the TCR beta libraries by applying iRepertoire HTBI primers and Arm-PCR of CDR3 regions. TCRdb ran MiXCR on the multiplex PCR reads and lists one entry per CDR3 protein. The sample has more than 650,000 distinct CDR3 sequences, 30% seen once. Trimming pared 7 bases from V and 6 bases from J, leaving 15 bases between. Germline values: CDR1 MDHEN, CDR2 SYDVKM. The CDR3 loop spans 13 amino acids. Time point indicated: persistent/refractory GD, antithyroid drugs over 5 years with positive TRAb. RNA extracted from PBMCs served as the sequencing template. An endocrinology department located in Xi'an, China, was where the patients came from. Peripheral blood, about 10 milliliters of it, was drawn into EDTA tubes. Note on this clonotype: Its specificity is not known.

The receptor comes from a female donor with Graves disease. The chain carries TRBV28 and TRBJ1-1, with D unclear. Sample: peripheral blood mononuclear cells (PBMCs), taken when the disease was refractory, from a patient treated with antithyroid drugs. CDR3 residues: CASTPAGFAEAFF. DNA for the CDR3: TGTGCCAGCACTCCCGCAGGTTTCGCTGAAGCTTTCTTT.